The 10 T cell receptor beta chains in this list originate from one sample, sequenced in a study of blood T cells in healthy people across ages. Alongside a J-beta primer mix, a sample-barcoded 5' primer served in a second PCR lasting roughly 7 to 12 cycles. TCRdb re-analysed the 5' RACE reads in MiXCR, keeping a single row per CDR3 protein. The data show 1,500,000 or so distinct CDR3 sequences, roughly 43% seen once. The sequenced sample consisted of blood. The receptors were sampled from a young woman in good health.

The chain carries TRBV29-1 and TRBJ2-1, with 8 positions matching TRBD1. Germline CDR1 SQVTM, CDR2 ANQGSEA. The CDR3 is made up of 13 amino acids. Trimming cost V 4 bases and J 10 bases; bases outside gene matches: 9. The DNA for the CDR3 is TGCAGCGTTGCCCGGACAGGGCGGAGCGAGCAGTTCTTC. Translating gives CSVARTGRSEQFF.

This clonotype was observed a handful of times. The chain has TRBV6-5 and TRBJ2-1; D unclear. CDR3 size: 14 residues. CDR1 and CDR2 from the germline V gene are MNHEY and SVGAGI. The germline V and J ends were trimmed by 5 bases and 6 bases, with 14 bases remaining between them. The CDR3 region is CASSPDRALNEQFF. The CDR3 bases are TGTGCCAGCAGTCCCGATAGGGCGCTCAATGAGCAGTTCTTC.

This clonotype was observed a few times. Compared with germline, one end of the junction differs, possibly owing to a read error. CDR3 in DNA: TGTGCCAGCAGTGTATCGGCAGACTACGAGCAGTACTTC. Protein product: CASSVSADYEQYF. This chain uses TRBV27 with TRBJ2-7; D ambiguous. Germline-derived CDR1 and CDR2 are MNHEY and SMNVEV (reference sequence). CDR3 length: 13 amino acids.

The chain has TRBV7-2 and TRBJ2-3, with unresolved D. V lost 5 bases, J lost 2 bases, and 17 bases lay in between. The CDR3 consists of 16 residues. From germline, CDR1 is SGHTA and CDR2 FQGNSA. CDR3 DNA sequence: TGTGCCAGCAGCCACCTCGACCCCCTTTACACAGATACGCAGTATTTT. Translated: CASSHLDPLYTDTQYF.

The chain carries TRBV7-2 and TRBJ2-5; D possibly uses TRBD1 or TRBD2 (5 bases each). The CDR3 is 14 residues long. V was cut by 5 bases and J by 5 bases, with 15 bases left in between. Looked up from germline, CDR1 is SGHTA and CDR2 is FQGNSA. CDR3 sequence: CASSLTRGWETQYF. The CDR3 bases are TGTGCCAGCAGCCTCACGAGGGGCTGGGAGACCCAGTACTTC. Drawing the rest from reference TRBV7-2 and TRBJ2-5, the complete variable domain is GAGVSQSPSNKVTEKGKDVELRCDPISGHTALYWYRQSLGQGLEFLIYFQGNSAPDKSGLPSDRFSAERTGGSVSTLTIQRTQQEDSAVYLCASSLTRGWETQYFGPGTRLLVL.

The chain combines TRBV5-1 with TRBJ2-1, with 8 bases lining up with TRBD2. The last part of the DNA fits TRBJ2-7 better; the J call may be wrong. The CDR3 consists of 15 residues. Germline CDR1 is SGHRS and CDR2 is YFSETQ. CDR3 residues: CASSLLAESYNEQYF. The CDR3 bases are TGCGCCAGCAGCTTACTAGCGGAGTCCTACAATGAGCAGTACTTC.

This clonotype was seen a handful of times. This sequence joins TRBV20-1 and TRBJ2-1, with 8 bases identical to TRBD2. There are 15 residues in the CDR3. The germline V gene has CDR1 DFQATT and CDR2 SNEGSKA (reference sequence). V gave up 6 bases and J gave up 6 bases; unmatched junction bases: 13. Written as DNA, the CDR3 is TGCAGTGCAGCAGGACGGGGGGGCCTCGGCAATGAGCAGTTCTTC. This sequence encodes CSAAGRGGLGNEQFF.

The chain employs TRBV19 and TRBJ2-3; D is possibly TRBD1 (7 bases). V shed 5 bases and J shed 2 bases, with 17 bases lying between them. The CDR3 extends over 16 amino acids. Per the germline V gene, CDR1 is LNHDA and CDR2 is SQIVND (reference sequence). The CDR3 reads CASSGGADRDTDTQYF. DNA of the CDR3: TGTGCCAGTAGTGGCGGGGCAGACAGGGACACAGATACGCAGTATTTT. The full variable domain, completed using reference TRBV19 and TRBJ2-3, is DGGITQSPKYLFRKEGQNVTLSCEQNLNHDAMYWYRQDPGQGLRLIYYSQIVNDFQKGDIAEGYSVSREKKESFPLTVTSAQKNPTAFYLCASSGGADRDTDTQYFGPGTRLTVL.

This clonotype was counted a few times. The CDR3 sequence: CASSQGDSGWNQPQHF. Here the CDR3 DNA reads TGTGCCAGCAGCCAAGGCGACAGTGGGTGGAATCAGCCCCAGCATTTT. J is TRBJ1-5 and V is TRBV3-1, with a tentative D call TRBD1 (5 bases). Trimming removed 1 base from V and 4 bases from J, with 14 bases in between. The CDR3 runs 16 residues. The V gene's germline CDR1 is LGHDT and CDR2 YNNKEL (reference sequence).

The V call is TRBV6-6, the J call TRBJ1-2; D might be TRBD1 (6 bases). Germline CDR1 and CDR2: MNHNY and SVGAGI (reference sequence). V gave up 5 bases and J gave up 5 bases, with 15 bases separating them. This CDR3 is 14 amino acids long. The CDR3 is CASSALTGGYGYTF. The CDR3 nucleotides read TGTGCCAGCAGTGCCTTGACAGGCGGTTATGGCTACACCTTC.